Shown below are 17 T cell receptor beta chains from a single sample sequenced in a study of blood T cell repertoires in COVID-19. Method: immunoSEQ multiplex PCR; TCRdb's copy keeps in-frame clones and lacks some. The table includes around 18,000 clones, about 80% detected once. Sequencing was carried out using peripheral blood. These receptors all stem from a man aged 80 or over with acute or convalescent COVID-19.

The chain uses TRBV27 and TRBJ1-6; maybe TRBD1 (5 bases). Looked up from germline, CDR1 is MNHEY and CDR2 is SMNVEV (reference sequence). The CDR3 runs to 15 residues. Trimming took off 6 bases at V and 7 bases at J, with 16 bases between the two ends. CDR3 loop: CASSRLTQANSPLHF. Here the CDR3 DNA reads TGTGCCAGCAGCCGACTGACACAGGCAAATTCACCCCTCCACTTT.

This chain connects TRBV30 to TRBJ2-7; D not certain. The germline gives CDR1 GTSNPN, CDR2 SVGIG (reference sequence). Trimming removed 4 bases from V and 7 bases from J, with 20 bases in between. The CDR3 is 14 residues long. CDR3 loop: CAWTTPPSRSEQYF. DNA for the CDR3: TGTGCCTGGACCACTCCCCCTTCTAGGAGTGAGCAGTACTTC.

The chain carries TRBV6-6 and TRBJ2-7; D possibly corresponds to TRBD1 (7 bases). The CDR3 consists of 15 residues. Germline assignment: CDR1 MNHNY and CDR2 SVGAGI (reference sequence). V dropped 2 bases and J dropped 0 bases, with 11 bases sitting between them. The CDR3, as DNA: TGTGCCAGCAGTTACACTCAGGGGGGCTCCTACGAGCAGTACTTC. Its translation is CASSYTQGGSYEQYF.

The chain employs TRBV6-6 and TRBJ1-2; 10 bases agree with TRBD1. There are 14 residues in the CDR3. Trimming cost V 3 bases and J 6 bases; bases outside gene matches: 4. Germline-derived CDR1 and CDR2 are MNHNY and SVGAGI (reference sequence). CDR3 sequence (DNA): TGTGCCAGCAGTTATGACAGGGGGCGAAATGGCTACACCTTC. It specifies CASSYDRGRNGYTF.

V is TRBV19 and J is TRBJ1-5; D ambiguous. The germline gives CDR1 LNHDA, CDR2 SQIVND (reference sequence). V gave up 4 bases and J gave up 7 bases, with 17 bases separating them. CDR3 size: 15 residues. The CDR3 bases are TGTGCCAGTAGTACCCCTCTTGCGGGTTCGCAGCCCCAGCATTTT. It encodes CASSTPLAGSQPQHF.

Only one count was recorded for this clone. The chain has TRBV7-3 and TRBJ2-2; no firm D call. Trimming removed 3 bases at V and 3 bases at J, with 14 bases between. This CDR3 spans 16 amino acids. Per germline, CDR1 SGHTA and CDR2 FQGTGA. The CDR3: CASSFRSPGDTGELFF. DNA of the CDR3: TGTGCCAGCAGCTTTCGCAGTCCGGGTGACACCGGGGAGCTGTTTTTT.

The chain recombines TRBV7-2 with TRBJ2-5; D is perhaps TRBD2 (6 bases). The length of the CDR3 is 14 residues. Per the germline V gene, CDR1 is SGHTA and CDR2 is FQGNSA. Deletions cut 6 bases from V and 9 bases from J, with 20 bases between. For the CDR3, the DNA is TGTGCCAGCAGTAGGGACTTCCTTGGACCTCCCCAGTACTTC. Encoded protein: CASSRDFLGPPQYF.

The chain links TRBV29-1 to TRBJ2-4; perhaps TRBD1 as D (6 bases). Germline values: CDR1 SQVTM, CDR2 ANQGSEA. V lost 3 bases and J 0 bases, leaving 24 bases between the germline ends. There are 19 residues in the CDR3. For the CDR3, the DNA is TGCAGCGTTGAGGGGCGCGACAGGCAGGGGTTGATAGCCAAAAACATTCAGTACTTC. Encoded protein: CSVEGRDRQGLIAKNIQYF. Variable domain in full (rest from reference TRBV29-1 and TRBJ2-4): SAVISQKPSRDICQRGTSLTIQCQVDSQVTMMFWYRQQPGQSLTLIATANQGSEATYESGFVIDKFPISRPNLTFSTLTVSNMSPEDSSIYLCSVEGRDRQGLIAKNIQYFGAGTRLSVL.

The rearrangement joins TRBV7-6 to TRBJ1-1; D uncertain. The length of the CDR3 is 12 residues. The V gene lost 4 bases and the J gene lost 1 base, with 4 bases spanning the gap. Germline V gene data show CDR1 as SGHVS and CDR2 as FNYEAQ. The CDR3 DNA follows: TGTGCCAGCAGCTCTCCGAACACTGAAGCTTTCTTT. Translation gives CASSSPNTEAFF. The variable domain in full, completed from reference TRBV7-6 and TRBJ1-1, reads GAGVSQSPRYKVTKRGQDVALRCDPISGHVSLYWYRQALGQGPEFLTYFNYEAQQDKSGLPNDRFSAERPEGSISTLTIQRTEQRDSAMYRCASSSPNTEAFFGQGTRLTVV.

This sequence joins TRBV6-6 and TRBJ1-1; tentative D call: TRBD1 (5 bases). Germline lookup yields CDR1 MNHNY and CDR2 SVGAGI (reference sequence). The CDR3 totals 15 residues. V shed 7 bases and J shed 8 bases, with 23 bases lying between them. The CDR3: CASTQAGPSRMEAFF. CDR3 in DNA: TGTGCCAGCACCCAGGCGGGGCCGAGCAGGATGGAAGCTTTCTTT.

The chain employs TRBV5-6 and TRBJ2-6; D gene unclear. Deletions cut 2 bases from V and 0 bases from J, with 6 bases between. From germline, CDR1 is SGHDT and CDR2 YYEEEE. CDR3 size: 15 residues. For the CDR3, the DNA is TGTGCCAGCAGCTTATCTCCCTCTGGGGCCAACGTCCTGACTTTC. As protein: CASSLSPSGANVLTF.

The J gene is TRBJ1-6, the V gene TRBV4-1; TRBD1 might be the D (5 bases). The CDR3 sequence is 18 residues long. Trimming cost V 0 bases and J 0 bases, with 12 bases left between them. Germline values: CDR1 MGHRA, CDR2 YSYEKL. CDR3 region: CASSQDRGASSYNSPLHF. In DNA form, the CDR3 reads TGCGCCAGCAGCCAAGATAGGGGCGCAAGCTCCTATAATTCACCCCTCCACTTT.

This clone was recorded once. The chain combines TRBV6-1 with TRBJ1-5, with a tentative D call TRBD1 (6 bases). This CDR3 is 15 amino acids long. Germline loops: CDR1 MNHNS, CDR2 SASEGT. The germline V and J ends were trimmed by 2 bases and 6 bases, with 14 bases remaining between them. This chain's CDR3 is CASSEWGEGGQPQHF. In DNA form, the CDR3 reads TGTGCCAGCAGTGAATGGGGAGAAGGGGGTCAGCCCCAGCATTTT.

CDR3 loop: CASSWGQGAGGYTF. The CDR3 DNA reads TGTGCCAGCAGTTGGGGACAGGGGGCGGGTGGCTACACCTTC. J is TRBJ1-2 and V is TRBV6-5, with 12 positions matching TRBD1. With V trimmed by 4 bases and J by 7 bases, 4 bases remained unmatched. This CDR3 is 14 amino acids long. The germline CDR1 and CDR2 sequences are MNHEY and SVGAGI.

The chain combines TRBV9 with TRBJ1-6; D gene unclear. The germline V and J ends were trimmed by 3 bases and 0 bases, with 13 bases remaining between them. The CDR3 is made up of 17 amino acids. Germline V lookup: CDR1 SGDLS, CDR2 YYNGEE. CDR3 in amino acids: CASSATVESSYNSPLHF. The CDR3 nucleotides are TGTGCCAGCAGCGCCACTGTGGAGAGCTCCTATAATTCACCCCTCCACTTT.

Here the CDR3 reads CASSLDSGSYEQYF. The CDR3 bases are TGTGCCAGCAGCTTGGATAGCGGTTCCTACGAGCAGTACTTC. The chain recombines TRBV5-4 with TRBJ2-7; possible D gene TRBD2, 6 bases. The CDR3 runs 14 residues. CDR1 SGHNT and CDR2 YYREEE come from the germline V gene (reference sequence). The V and J ends lost 0 bases and 1 base respectively, with 8 bases between them.

J is TRBJ1-2 and V is TRBV5-1; possible D gene TRBD1, 5 bases. The germline V gene encodes CDR1 SGHRS and CDR2 YFSETQ. Deletions cut 5 bases from V and 8 bases from J, with 13 bases between. CDR3 size: 12 residues. CDR3 amino acids: CASSLGDRGYTF. The CDR3 DNA reads as TGCGCCAGCAGTTTAGGGGATCGAGGCTACACCTTC. The variable domain in full, with the rest retrieved from reference TRBV5-1 and TRBJ1-2, is KAGVTQTPRYLIKTRGQQVTLSCSPISGHRSVSWYQQTPGQGLQFLFEYFSETQRNKGNFPGRFSGRQFSNSRSEMNVSTLELGDSALYLCASSLGDRGYTFGSGTRLTVV.